Below, one T cell receptor beta chain is given with its context. Its antigen is not identified. The data originate from a study of persistence of HIV-infected CD4 T cells. The overall study: Donors had been on suppressive ART for a median of about 8 years. Notes on the study in general: Degenerate expanded CDR3beta sequences were enriched among CMV- and Gag-responding cells. Compared with CD3/CD28-stimulated cells, CMV- and Gag-responding cells showed lower TCRbeta richness.

Cells were stimulated nonspecifically with anti-CD3/anti-CD28 magnetic beads. Sorting selected CD4+ T cells upregulating both CD40 ligand and CD69. Donors were HIV-1-infected adults who began suppressive ART during chronic infection. This was the immunoSEQ version 4 assay in survey mode. TCRdb's copy holds only in-frame clones and misses some; the assay was immunoSEQ multiplex PCR. The data hold roughly 41,000 clones, with around 90% observed a single time. There are 13 residues in the CDR3. The germline V and J ends were trimmed by 7 bases and 0 bases, with 9 bases remaining between them. The germline gives CDR1 MNHEY, CDR2 SMNVEV (reference sequence).

The receptor's source is an adult man with HIV who was CMV-seropositive. The sample was CD4+ T cells sorted from PBMCs after 18-hour stimulation, taken from a patient who received antiretroviral therapy. V is TRBV27 and J is TRBJ2-5; possibly TRBD2 for D (5 bases). CDR3 nucleotides: TGTGCCAGCAAATATAGCGACCAAGAGACCCAGTACTTC. Amino acids: CASKYSDQETQYF.